This T cell receptor beta chain was recorded in a study of T cell repertoires in cytomegalovirus infection (dated by TCRdb to the late 2010s). Study-level background: The peptide stimulations were aimed at well-studied HLA-B-restricted epitopes as well as recently identified HLA-C-restricted CMV epitopes, whose presentation resists viral immunomodulation. The HLA type of each donor mattered for the analysis, because public TCR beta signatures pointed to carriage of CMV infection along with the matching HLA type. Summary of the overall study and its limitations: In the ex vivo response, HLA-C-restricted CMV-specific TCR beta clonotypes were dominant, and in two of eight donors the single most frequent clonotype came from this HLA-C-restricted group. In both this cohort and an independent roughly 400-donor cohort, the cumulative frequency of public TCR beta family members distinguished carriers of CMV infection plus the relevant HLA type.

As to this clonotype: The antigen this receptor binds is unknown. Base quality data are lacking; no much larger clone is found one base away.

The sequencer was an Illumina HiSeq 1500. The public reads were reprocessed in TCRdb via fastp at Q25 and MiXCR, keeping in-frame beta chains. Entries that share a CDR3 protein sequence are merged under the most common genes and DNA. This sample has approximately 270,000 distinct CDR3 sequences in its table, and 20% to 25% of those were observed once. The top ten clones comprise roughly a fifth of the sample. The treatment or condition label on this specimen signifies: in vitro stimulation with specific CMV peptide epitopes to enrich CMV-specific T cells. The junction shows trimming of 0 bases on V and 3 bases on J, plus 6 bases between the germline ends. The CDR3 runs 13 residues from the cysteine to the phenylalanine. Only the CDR3 portion is preserved as DNA: 39 bases, with reading frame beginning at the first base. CDR1 DFQATT and CDR2 SNEGSKA were looked up in the germline V gene (reference sequence).

The sequence was collected from a human donor in good health (CMV status not recorded). Some clones in this sample may be carry-over from other donors' samples. The sample in question was cultured PBMCs, obtained from culture after CMV antigen stimulation. The V gene is TRBV20-1 and the J gene is TRBJ1-5; the D gene is unclear. DNA sequence: TGCAGTGCTAGAGAGGGTACCAATCAGCCCCAGCATTTT. Its product reads: CSAREGTNQPQHF.